This T cell receptor beta chain was sequenced during a study of T cell responses to AZD1222 COVID-19 vaccine. General study points: Repertoires were obtained solely post-peak T cell response.

This table comes from immunoSEQ multiplex PCR, and its TCRdb copy is limited to in-frame clones, with some not included. Of more than 95,000 clones listed, around 89% are singletons. Details on this clone: The antigen is undetermined.

Germline CDR1 and CDR2: LGHNA and YSLEER. V was clipped by 1 base and J by 6 bases; unmatched bases: 12. The CDR3 is 16 amino acids. The rearrangement links TRBV4-3 to TRBJ2-7; 7 positions match TRBD1. This TCR was recovered from an adult in good health. The sample in question was peripheral blood, obtained on day 0 of AZD1222 vaccination. The CDR3 region is CASSQVWTGEFCEQYF. For the CDR3, the DNA is TGCGCCAGCAGCCAAGTCTGGACAGGAGAATTTTGCGAGCAGTACTTC.